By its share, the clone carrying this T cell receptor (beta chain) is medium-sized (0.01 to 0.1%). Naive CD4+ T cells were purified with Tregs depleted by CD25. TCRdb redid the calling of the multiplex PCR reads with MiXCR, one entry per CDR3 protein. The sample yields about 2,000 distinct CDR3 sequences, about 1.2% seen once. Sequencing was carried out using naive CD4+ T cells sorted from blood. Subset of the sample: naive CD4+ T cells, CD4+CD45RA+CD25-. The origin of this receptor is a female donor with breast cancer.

In DNA, the CDR3 is TGTGCCAGCAGTCCCGGGACACTAGCTAACTATGGCTACACCTTC. Encoded protein: CASSPGTLANYGYTF. The chain combines TRBV12-3 or TRBV12-4 with TRBJ1-2, with a tentative D call TRBD1 (6 bases). The CDR3 extends over 15 amino acids. V was shortened by 5 bases and J by 0 bases, with 13 bases between the two germline ends.